Shown below are 15 T cell receptor beta chains from a single sample sequenced in a study of blood T cell repertoires in COVID-19. Assay: immunoSEQ multiplex PCR; the TCRdb copy retains only in-frame clones and omits some. The sample yields tens of thousands of clones, about nine tenths seen once. Sequencing was performed on peripheral blood. These receptors originate from a man aged 50 to 60 with acute or convalescent COVID-19.

In the case of this clone: Distinct nucleotide sequences in the sample also encode this CDR3. CDR3 protein: CASSRWTSGRNTDTQYF. DNA for the CDR3: TGTGCCAGCAGCCGCTGGACTAGCGGGAGGAACACAGATACGCAGTATTTT. This sequence joins TRBV2 and TRBJ2-3, with 14 bases fitting TRBD2. Germline CDR1 reads SNHLY; CDR2 reads FYNNEI. This CDR3 comprises 17 residues. V shed 6 bases and J 2 bases; nucleotides not matched to a gene: 7.

The rearrangement links TRBV19 to TRBJ1-1; no definite D call. The CDR3 sequence is 13 residues long. CDR1 is LNHDA and CDR2 is SQIVND in the germline V gene (reference sequence). Trimming removed 3 bases at V and 4 bases at J, with 9 bases between. CDR3 sequence reads: CASSMWETTEAFF. In DNA form, the CDR3 reads TGTGCCAGTAGTATGTGGGAGACCACTGAAGCTTTCTTT.

This chain uses TRBV7-6 with TRBJ2-1; D may be TRBD1 (5 bases). Germline V CDR1 and CDR2: SGHVS, FNYEAQ. The CDR3 runs 16 residues. The germline V and J ends were trimmed by 5 bases and 4 bases, with 18 bases remaining between them. The CDR3, as DNA: TGTGCCAGCAGCCCCAGAGCTGGGGCACAATACAATGAGCAGTTCTTC. Its protein product is CASSPRAGAQYNEQFF.

This clone appeared a single time. V gene TRBV28 combines with J gene TRBJ2-1; tentatively, D is TRBD1 (5 bases). The V end lost 5 bases, the J end lost 8 bases, and 10 bases lay between the germline ends. Germline V gives CDR1 MDHEN, CDR2 SYDVKM. This CDR3 has 12 residues. CDR3 in DNA: TGTGCCAGCAGTCCCAGGGAATATGAGCAGTTCTTC. Protein: CASSPREYEQFF.

CDR3 sequence reads: CASSPGQGQETQYF. The CDR3 nucleotides read TGCGCCAGCAGCCCCGGACAGGGCCAAGAGACCCAGTACTTC. This chain uses TRBV4-3 with TRBJ2-5, with TRBD1 matching over 8 bases. The CDR3 sequence is 14 residues long. The germline V gene has CDR1 LGHNA and CDR2 YSLEER. Trimming at V came to 4 bases and at J to 1 base, leaving 2 bases not matched to a gene.

The chain employs TRBV7-2 and TRBJ2-5; 11 bases fit TRBD2. In germline, CDR1 is SGHTA, CDR2 FQGNSA. CDR3 length equals 16 residues. V lost 5 bases, J lost 5 bases, and 10 bases stayed unmatched. This chain's CDR3 is CASSAQTSGNGETQYF. Here the CDR3 DNA reads TGTGCCAGCAGCGCCCAGACTAGCGGGAACGGTGAGACCCAGTACTTC.

This chain links TRBV23-1 with TRBJ2-1; D perhaps matches TRBD2 (8 bases). TRBV23-1 belongs to the ORF category, with a function that is uncertain. The ends were cut back, 5 bases at V and 9 bases at J, with 26 bases in the middle. The CDR3 totals 17 residues. CDR3 protein: CASSLNSAGAQGGEQFF. In DNA form, the CDR3 reads TGCGCCAGCAGTTTAAATTCAGCGGGGGCCCAGGGGGGTGAGCAGTTCTTC.

The chain recombines TRBV5-8 with TRBJ1-4; tentative D call: TRBD1 (6 bases). Germline CDR1 reads SGHTS; CDR2 reads YDEGEE. The CDR3 is made up of 18 amino acids. V lost 1 base and J 7 bases, leaving 23 bases between the germline ends. CDR3 coding DNA: TGTGCCAGCAGCTTGCCGTTAGGACAGTTCGCCCTTAGTGAAAAACTGTTTTTT. This translates into CASSLPLGQFALSEKLFF.

The rearrangement joins TRBV28 to TRBJ2-3, with a weak D call TRBD2 (6 bases). Trimming left V 3 bases short and J 0 bases short, with 16 bases between. CDR1 MDHEN and CDR2 SYDVKM come from the germline V gene. This CDR3 has 17 amino acids. The CDR3 DNA follows: TGTGCCAGCAGTTTTTATAGCGGCGGCAGGAGCACAGATACGCAGTATTTT. Its translation: CASSFYSGGRSTDTQYF.

This clone appeared a single time. The genes are TRBV7-8 and TRBJ2-1; TRBD2 agrees at 7 bases. Germline loops: CDR1 SGHVS, CDR2 FQNEAQ. This CDR3 has 16 residues. V lost 4 bases, J lost 4 bases, and 10 bases stayed unmatched. This chain's CDR3 is CASSSSRGGRYNEQFF. The CDR3 DNA reads TGTGCCAGCAGCTCGTCTCGCGGGGGACGGTACAATGAGCAGTTCTTC. The variable domain in full, completed from reference TRBV7-8 and TRBJ2-1, reads GAGVSQSPRYKVAKRGQDVALRCDPISGHVSLFWYQQALGQGPEFLTYFQNEAQLDKSGLPSDRFFAERPEGSVSTLKIQRTQQEDSAVYLCASSSSRGGRYNEQFFGPGTRLTVL.

Details on this clone: A junction end diverges from the germline sequence, so it may reflect a read error. The chain employs TRBV3-1 (or the pseudogene TRBV3-2) and TRBJ1-1, with a weak D call TRBD1 (5 bases). The CDR3 spans 16 residues. In germline, CDR1 is LGHDT, CDR2 YNNKEL (reference sequence). CDR3 loop: CAGSLGDRSTNTEAFF. CDR3 DNA sequence: TGTGCCGGCAGCCTCGGCGACAGATCCACGAACACTGAAGCTTTCTTT.

The J gene is TRBJ2-1, the V gene TRBV9; D is possibly TRBD2 (6 bases). V was cut by 0 bases and J by 9 bases, with 13 bases left in between. The V gene's germline CDR1 is SGDLS and CDR2 YYNGEE. CDR3 size: 14 residues. This chain's CDR3 is CASSVGSGVAEQFF. CDR3 DNA sequence: TGTGCCAGCAGCGTAGGCTCGGGAGTAGCTGAGCAGTTCTTC.

This chain uses TRBV10-3 with TRBJ1-2, with no clear D. The CDR3 is 13 residues long. Germline CDR1 ENHRY, CDR2 SYGVKD. Trimming pared 4 bases from V and 5 bases from J, leaving 11 bases between. The CDR3 protein is CAISAETPYGYTF. The CDR3 DNA reads as TGTGCCATCAGTGCCGAGACTCCATATGGCTACACCTTC.

This chain links TRBV5-5 with TRBJ2-1; D is possibly TRBD2 (7 bases). With 4 bases removed from V and 2 bases from J, the gap between germline ends came to 10 bases. Germline values: CDR1 SGHKS, CDR2 YYEKEE (reference sequence). The CDR3 runs 14 residues. The CDR3 spells CASSTGGPYNEQFF. The CDR3 coding sequence is TGTGCCAGCAGCACCGGGGGGCCCTACAATGAGCAGTTCTTC.

The chain carries TRBV3-1 (or the pseudogene TRBV3-2) and TRBJ2-1; D call uncertain. CDR1 is LGHDT and CDR2 is YNNKEL in the germline V gene (reference sequence). The CDR3 totals 20 residues. V lost 0 bases, J lost 3 bases, and 24 bases lay in between. The CDR3 loop is CASSQDTYPTASLSYNEQFF. In DNA, the CDR3 is TGTGCCAGCAGCCAAGATACTTACCCCACAGCCAGCCTAAGCTACAATGAGCAGTTCTTC.